This T cell receptor beta chain was profiled in a study of blood T cell repertoires in COVID-19. Germline lookup yields CDR1 SGHRS and CDR2 YFSETQ. The ends were cut back, 4 bases at V and 1 base at J, with 11 bases in the middle. The CDR3 is 14 residues long. Sequenced by immunoSEQ multiplex PCR; TCRdb stores in-frame clones only, minus some. The table lists 52,000 or so clones, 90% of them singletons, with 9.7% in the top ten. The receptor's source is a woman of 80 years or more with acute or convalescent COVID-19. The sequencing sample was made of peripheral blood. This chain joins TRBV5-1 and TRBJ1-1; D might be TRBD1 (5 bases). The CDR3 nucleotides are TGCGCCAGCAGCCCGGGACTCCAGAACACTGAAGCTTTCTTT. It is translated as CASSPGLQNTEAFF. The whole variable domain, filled in from reference TRBV5-1 and TRBJ1-1, reads KAGVTQTPRYLIKTRGQQVTLSCSPISGHRSVSWYQQTPGQGLQFLFEYFSETQRNKGNFPGRFSGRQFSNSRSEMNVSTLELGDSALYLCASSPGLQNTEAFFGQGTRLTVV.